Detailed here is one TCR beta chain. Its antigen is not identified. This sample is part of a study of T cell responses to AZD1222 COVID-19 vaccine. Across the whole study: Both about-4-week and about-12-week second-dose recipients were combined.

Repertoires were generated with immunoSEQ multiplex PCR, while TCRdb's copy carries only in-frame clones and drops some. The sample contains some 100,000 clones, more than 70% of which appear only once. Trimming removed 3 bases from V and 3 bases from J, with 12 bases in between. This CDR3 has 14 residues. In germline, CDR1 is SGHNT, CDR2 YYREEE (reference sequence). Study findings and constraints: Regions left unmutated in variants are reportedly the target of nearly half of spike-specific TCRs. The sample set comprised mostly white British donors with more females, and clonal diversity was possibly underestimated.

V gene TRBV5-4 combines with J gene TRBJ2-5; D might be TRBD1 (5 bases). The receptor was isolated from an adult in good health. This material consisted of peripheral blood, taken on day 0 of AZD1222 vaccination. CDR3 in amino acids: CASSSRTPKETQYF. The CDR3 coding sequence is TGTGCCAGCAGCTCACGGACACCAAAAGAGACCCAGTACTTC.